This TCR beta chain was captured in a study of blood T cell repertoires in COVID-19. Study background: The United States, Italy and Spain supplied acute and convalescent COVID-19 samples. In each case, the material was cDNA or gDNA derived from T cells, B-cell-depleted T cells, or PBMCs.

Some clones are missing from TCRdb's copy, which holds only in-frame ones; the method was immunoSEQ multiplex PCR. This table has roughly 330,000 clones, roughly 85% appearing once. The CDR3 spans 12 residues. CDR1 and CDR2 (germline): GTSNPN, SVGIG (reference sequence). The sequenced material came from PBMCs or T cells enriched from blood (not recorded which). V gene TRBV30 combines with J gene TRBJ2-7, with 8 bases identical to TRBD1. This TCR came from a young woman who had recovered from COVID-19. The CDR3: CGGQGGTYEQYF. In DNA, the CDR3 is TGTGGAGGACAGGGTGGGACCTACGAGCAGTACTTC.